The 5 T cell receptor beta chains reported below all come from one sample, sequenced in a study of T cell responses to AZD1222 COVID-19 vaccine (dated by TCRdb to the early 2020s). This specimen's time point label, interpreted: about 28 days (+/-7) after the second vaccine dose. Libraries were constructed by the immunoSEQ multiplex PCR assay. The table was pulled from immuneACCESS by TCRdb, which kept in-frame rearrangements only. Such tables lose some clones; where checked, under half of the loss comes from unresolved V genes, and the rest has no known cause. The sample table shows 90,000 to 130,000 clones, and roughly 90% are seen once. The ten biggest clones cover over 12% of the sample. This material consisted of peripheral blood, taken 28 days after the second AZD1222 dose. The receptors come from an adult who received the AZD1222 COVID-19 vaccine.

The gene calls are TRBV7-3 and TRBJ1-2; 10 bases line up with TRBD1. The V gene end was trimmed by 5 bases and the J gene end by 8 bases; junction bases not matched to a gene: 5. This CDR3 contains 13 residues. CDR1 is SGHTA and CDR2 is FQGTGA in the germline V gene. CDR3 in amino acids: CASSQGQGQGYTF. The CDR3 bases are TGTGCCAGCAGCCAGGGACAGGGGCAAGGCTACACCTTC.

The V call is TRBV20-1, the J call TRBJ1-2; TRBD1 matches at 9 bases. V shed 6 bases, J shed 8 bases, and the junction held 13 bases outside the gene matches. CDR3 length equals 14 residues. Germline CDR1 reads DFQATT; CDR2 reads SNEGSKA (reference sequence). CDR3 coding DNA: TGCAGTGCCAGTATGGCCCTTGGGACAGGGGGCTACACCTTC. Encoded protein: CSASMALGTGGYTF.

This chain connects TRBV6-5 to TRBJ1-2, with 11 bases identical to TRBD1. Germline CDR1 and CDR2: MNHEY and SVGAGI. Unmatched junction bases numbered 8, after V lost 4 bases and J lost 4 bases. The CDR3 is made up of 16 amino acids. CDR3 region: CASSSRQGQGAYGYTF. DNA of the CDR3: TGTGCCAGCAGTTCCCGCCAAGGACAGGGGGCCTATGGCTACACCTTC.

The chain uses TRBV28 and TRBJ1-4; no definite D call. Trimming took 3 bases from V and 7 from J, leaving 15 bases between them. Germline lookup yields CDR1 MDHEN and CDR2 SYDVKM. The CDR3 is 15 residues long. The CDR3 DNA reads as TGTGCCAGCAGTTTCCGGATGGGAAGGAGTGAAAAACTGTTTTTT. This encodes CASSFRMGRSEKLFF.

This clone showed up just once. The genes are TRBV7-9 and TRBJ2-1; 10 nucleotides line up with TRBD2. This CDR3 is 17 amino acids long. The germline CDR1 and CDR2 sequences are SEHNR and FQNEAQ (reference sequence). With V trimmed by 0 bases and J by 4 bases, 6 bases remained unmatched. CDR3 protein: CASSLAPAGGPYNEQFF. CDR3 nucleotide sequence: TGTGCCAGCAGCTTAGCGCCAGCGGGAGGGCCTTACAATGAGCAGTTCTTC.